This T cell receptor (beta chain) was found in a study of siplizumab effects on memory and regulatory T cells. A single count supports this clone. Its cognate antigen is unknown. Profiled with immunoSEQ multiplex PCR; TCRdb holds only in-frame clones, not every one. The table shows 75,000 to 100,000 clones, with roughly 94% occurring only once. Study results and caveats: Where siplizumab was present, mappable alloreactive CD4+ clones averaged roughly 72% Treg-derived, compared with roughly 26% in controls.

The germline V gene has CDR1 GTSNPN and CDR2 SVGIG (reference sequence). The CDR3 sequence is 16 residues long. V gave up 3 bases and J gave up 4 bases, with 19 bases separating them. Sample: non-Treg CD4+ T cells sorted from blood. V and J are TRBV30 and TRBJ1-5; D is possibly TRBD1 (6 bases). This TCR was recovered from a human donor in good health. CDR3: CAWRQAGTLFNQPQHF. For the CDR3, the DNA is TGTGCCTGGAGACAAGCCGGGACACTTTTTAATCAGCCCCAGCATTTT. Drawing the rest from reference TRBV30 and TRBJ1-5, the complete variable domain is SQTIHQWPATLVQPVGSPLSLECTVEGTSNPNLYWYRQAAGRGLQLLFYSVGIGQISSEVPQNLSASRPQDRQFILSSKKLLLSDSGFYLCAWRQAGTLFNQPQHFGDGTRLSIL.